Sequencing of this T cell receptor beta chain was carried out in a study of T-cell reconstitution after alpha-beta-depleted transplantation in children. The TCRbeta library was prepared with unique molecular identifiers. TCRdb reprocessed the PCR reads with MiXCR, giving one entry per CDR3 protein. The sample records more than 550,000 distinct CDR3 sequences, more than 9% being singletons. Deletions cut 2 bases from V and 0 bases from J, with 9 bases between. The CDR3 is 15 residues long. Germline V gene lookup returns CDR1 SGHRS and CDR2 YFSETQ. This clonotype was seen many times. The chain uses TRBV5-1 and TRBJ2-1, with a weak D call TRBD1 (5 bases). Sequencing used PBMCs from the stem cell graft donor, obtained from the stem cell graft. The clonotype comes from a human donor who donated a stem cell graft to a child with acute myeloid leukemia. This chain's CDR3 is CASSLGVDSYNEQFF. The CDR3, as DNA: TGCGCCAGCAGCTTAGGGGTCGACTCCTACAATGAGCAGTTCTTC.